This T cell receptor beta chain comes out of a study of CD8 T cells in Susac syndrome. From blood CD8+ and CD4+ T cells, the TCR beta chain was sequenced. TEMRA cells were FACS-enriched, unlike CD8+ and CD4+ T cells, which were negatively isolated. Germline V gene lookup returns CDR1 SQVTM and CDR2 ANQGSEA. The CDR3 length is 13 residues. V was cut by 4 bases and J by 5 bases, with 11 bases left in between. A quantity of about 0.5 to 1 ug RNA underwent reverse transcription using random hexamers. An immunoSEQ multiplex PCR amplified TCR beta CDR3 over 54 Vbeta and 13 Jbeta. Via MiXCR, TCRdb re-called the immunoSEQ multiplex PCR reads, giving one row per CDR3 protein. The sample holds over 150,000 distinct CDR3 sequences, about 96% seen once.

The clonotype was recovered from a human donor with multiple sclerosis. The sample consisted of CD4+ T cells from PBMCs. The V call is TRBV29-1, the J call TRBJ2-2; D gene uncertain. CDR3 nucleotides: TGCAGCGTTGGACTGCGGACGACCGGGGAGCTGTTTTTT. Translating gives CSVGLRTTGELFF.